Shown below are 15 T cell receptor beta chains from a single sample sequenced in a study of blood T cell repertoires in COVID-19. Generated by immunoSEQ multiplex PCR, the TCRdb table keeps only in-frame clones and is missing some. Of 90,000 to 120,000 clones detected, roughly 83% appear once; the ten largest clones hold 4.2%. The sequenced sample was peripheral blood. The origin of the receptors is a human donor in a cohort sampled during active COVID-19.

V usage is TRBV4-1 and J usage is TRBJ1-3, with 7 bases matching TRBD1. The CDR3 runs to 16 residues. Germline lookup yields CDR1 MGHRA and CDR2 YSYEKL. V trimming: 0 bases; J trimming: 2 bases; junction bases outside the gene matches: 4. The CDR3: CASSQDGTVTGNTIYF. As DNA, the CDR3 is TGCGCCAGCAGCCAAGATGGGACAGTTACTGGAAACACCATATATTTT.

The V call is TRBV28, the J call TRBJ1-1; D not certain. The germline V gene encodes CDR1 MDHEN and CDR2 SYDVKM. The CDR3 sequence is 14 residues long. Trimming took off 5 bases at V and 1 base at J, with 11 bases between the two ends. The DNA of the CDR3 is TGTGCCAGCAGTCTTGTTGTGAGGAACACTGAAGCTTTCTTT. It yields the protein CASSLVVRNTEAFF.

The genes are TRBV5-6 and TRBJ1-2; D call uncertain. The CDR3 spans 12 residues. In germline, CDR1 is SGHDT, CDR2 YYEEEE. V was shortened by 4 bases and J by 4 bases, with 8 bases between the two germline ends. CDR3 in DNA: TGTGCCAGCAGCCGGGGAATCTATGGCTACACCTTC. Amino acid sequence: CASSRGIYGYTF.

The rearrangement uses TRBV4-3 and TRBJ2-2, with D perhaps TRBD2 (6 bases). The CDR3 length is 18 residues. Germline V gene sequence: CDR1 LGHNA, CDR2 YSLEER. Trimming cost V 3 bases and J 0 bases, with 17 bases left between them. The CDR3 DNA reads TGCGCCAGCAGCCACCTCTCCGTCGGGGGACCGAACACCGGGGAGCTGTTTTTT. The encoded protein is CASSHLSVGGPNTGELFF.

This clone has more than one count but fewer than ten. The chain carries TRBV7-2 and TRBJ2-7, with D tentatively TRBD1 (6 bases). This CDR3 spans 16 amino acids. CDR1 is SGHTA, CDR2 FQGNSA, per germline. With 2 bases removed from V and 0 bases from J, the gap between germline ends came to 14 bases. As DNA, the CDR3 is TGTGCCAGCAGCTTAATGGGCCAGGGGATCTCCTACGAGCAGTACTTC. Translated, it gives CASSLMGQGISYEQYF.

The rearrangement joins TRBV28 to TRBJ2-3, with TRBD2 matching 13 bases. This CDR3 is 19 amino acids long. Germline V gives CDR1 MDHEN, CDR2 SYDVKM. The V gene end was trimmed by 6 bases and the J gene end by 3 bases; junction bases not matched to a gene: 15. The CDR3, as DNA: TGTGCCAGCAGACCCCCCAGGACTAGCGGGAGTGGCAGTACAGATACGCAGTATTTT. Residues: CASRPPRTSGSGSTDTQYF.

This clone was seen just once. V gene TRBV25-1 combines with J gene TRBJ1-3; weak D call: TRBD1 (6 bases). V lost 5 bases and J lost 4, with 18 bases in between. Per the germline V gene, CDR1 is MGHDK and CDR2 is SYGVNS. CDR3 size: 16 residues. As DNA, the CDR3 is TGTGCCAGCAGTAGCCCTGGGACATCCTGGGGAAACACCATATATTTT. It yields the protein CASSSPGTSWGNTIYF.

This clone was seen only once. J is TRBJ1-6 and V is TRBV19; 7 positions match TRBD1. Germline assignment: CDR1 LNHDA and CDR2 SQIVND (reference sequence). The CDR3 runs 13 residues. Trimming took 5 bases from V and 8 from J; bases not matched to a gene: 3. CDR3 DNA: TGTGCCAGTAGTGATGACAGGGATTCACCCCTCCACTTT. Amino acid sequence: CASSDDRDSPLHF.

This rearrangement joins TRBV24-1 to TRBJ2-5; possibly TRBD1 for D (6 bases). The germline V and J ends were trimmed by 2 bases and 5 bases, with 11 bases remaining between them. The germline gives CDR1 KGHDR, CDR2 SFDVKD. CDR3 size: 14 residues. The CDR3 here is CATSDSGAVETQYF. The CDR3 nucleotides read TGTGCCACCAGTGATTCAGGGGCGGTTGAGACCCAGTACTTC.

The rearrangement joins TRBV11-1 to TRBJ2-7, with D possibly TRBD1 on 6 matching bases. CDR3 length: 13 residues. V lost 3 bases, J lost 6 bases, and 12 bases lay in between. The V gene's germline CDR1 is SGHAT and CDR2 FQDESV (reference sequence). The CDR3 DNA sequence: TGTGCCAGCAGCTTGGGGAACAGGGTCGAGCAGTACTTC. It codes for CASSLGNRVEQYF.

The chain uses TRBV5-1 and TRBJ2-1; D is perhaps TRBD2 (6 bases). Trimming pared 4 bases from V and 4 bases from J, leaving 12 bases between. In germline, CDR1 is SGHRS, CDR2 YFSETQ. This CDR3 region has 14 residues. CDR3 loop: CASSPQRVYNEQFF. The DNA of the CDR3 is TGCGCCAGCAGCCCCCAGCGGGTATACAATGAGCAGTTCTTC.

This clone was seen just once. The chain employs TRBV11-2 and TRBJ1-1; D is possibly TRBD1 (5 bases). V lost 2 bases and J lost 1, with 8 bases in between. The CDR3 consists of 14 residues. In germline, CDR1 is SGHAT, CDR2 FQNNGV. This CDR3 reads CASSLTGTNTEAFF. CDR3 sequence (DNA): TGTGCCAGCAGCTTAACAGGAACGAACACTGAAGCTTTCTTT.

V is TRBV3-1 (or the pseudogene TRBV3-2) and J is TRBJ2-3; the match to TRBD2 covers 7 bases. Germline V gives CDR1 LGHDT, CDR2 YNNKEL (reference sequence). CDR3 size: 15 residues. After removal of 1 base from V and 2 bases from J, the junction contained 3 bases not matched to a gene. CDR3 in amino acids: CASSQGGSPTDTQYF. DNA for the CDR3: TGTGCCAGCAGCCAAGGCGGGAGCCCCACAGATACGCAGTATTTT.

V and J are TRBV4-2 and TRBJ2-3; the match to TRBD2 covers 15 bases. Germline-derived CDR1 and CDR2 are LGHNA and YNFKEQ. The V gene end was trimmed by 1 base and the J gene end by 1 base; junction bases not matched to a gene: 6. This CDR3 is 19 amino acids long. The DNA for the CDR3 is TGTGCCAGCAGCCAAGTCGGACTAGCGGGAGGGCTTGGCACAGATACGCAGTATTTT. Translation gives CASSQVGLAGGLGTDTQYF.

The chain carries TRBV27 and TRBJ2-2; D possibly corresponds to TRBD2 (6 bases). Trimming pared 8 bases from V and 4 bases from J, leaving 14 bases between. This CDR3 is built from 14 residues. Germline V gene lookup returns CDR1 MNHEY and CDR2 SMNVEV (reference sequence). The CDR3 is CASQERVGTGELFF. DNA for the CDR3: TGTGCCAGCCAAGAGCGGGTGGGCACCGGGGAGCTGTTTTTT.